These T cell receptor beta chains were read from a single sample in a study of T-cell reconstitution after alpha-beta-depleted transplantation in children. TCRdb re-called the PCR reads with MiXCR, one entry per CDR3 protein. The sample consists of 98,000 or so distinct CDR3 sequences, about 25% of them appearing once. Sample: PBMCs, taken before TCRalphabeta/CD19-depleted stem cell transplant. The receptor set was obtained from a boy aged 2 to 9 with acute lymphoblastic leukemia, due to receive a stem cell transplant. Both conserved end residues are part of each CDR3. Fields, in order: J gene, V gene, CDR3 protein.

J gene: TRBJ2-1; V gene: TRBV4-1; CDR3 protein: CASTRTGIDGNEQFF
J gene: TRBJ2-7; V gene: TRBV20-1; CDR3 protein: CSASPLAGQSYEQYF
J gene: TRBJ2-1; V gene: TRBV9; CDR3 protein: CASSVGTGAYNEQFF
J gene: TRBJ2-2; V gene: TRBV24-1; CDR3 protein: CATSDPSGGNTGELFF
J gene: TRBJ2-3; V gene: TRBV4-3; CDR3 protein: CASSQDPGLTDTQYF
J gene: TRBJ2-1; V gene: TRBV14; CDR3 protein: CASSQGGLGSHNEQFF
J gene: TRBJ2-7; V gene: TRBV5-1; CDR3 protein: CASSPYGSGSYEQYF
J gene: TRBJ1-1; V gene: TRBV5-1; CDR3 protein: CASSWATGAMNTEAFF
J gene: TRBJ1-4; V gene: TRBV5-5; CDR3 protein: CASSSRAGGKNEKLFF
J gene: TRBJ2-1; V gene: TRBV10-3; CDR3 protein: CAIGGGEAEKYNEQFF
J gene: TRBJ1-2; V gene: TRBV12-3/TRBV12-4; CDR3 protein: CASSPSGASVGGYTF
J gene: TRBJ2-3; V gene: TRBV20-1; CDR3 protein: CSALWQRGADTQYF
J gene: TRBJ2-5; V gene: TRBV5-1; CDR3 protein: CASSLVFSGGETQYF
J gene: TRBJ2-1; V gene: TRBV20-1; CDR3 protein: CRGAGGFTPNEQFF
J gene: TRBJ1-1; V gene: TRBV7-9; CDR3 protein: CASSPSVNTEAFF
J gene: TRBJ2-5; V gene: TRBV20-1; CDR3 protein: CSARFGGETQYF
J gene: TRBJ2-1; V gene: TRBV27; CDR3 protein: CASSVGMYNEQFF
J gene: TRBJ2-1; V gene: TRBV3-1; CDR3 protein: CASSQSSDYNEQFF
J gene: TRBJ2-6; V gene: TRBV29-1; CDR3 protein: CSGSDRLYSGANVLTF
J gene: TRBJ2-6; V gene: TRBV12-3/TRBV12-4; CDR3 protein: CASRRPGWANVLTF
J gene: TRBJ2-7; V gene: TRBV7-9; CDR3 protein: CASSLEGGNYEQYF
J gene: TRBJ2-1; V gene: TRBV4-1; CDR3 protein: CASSQDLASGGSHNEQFF
J gene: TRBJ2-3; V gene: TRBV7-2; CDR3 protein: CASSRRTSTDTQYF
J gene: TRBJ2-3; V gene: TRBV12-3/TRBV12-4; CDR3 protein: CASRNQGTGTQYF
J gene: TRBJ2-5; V gene: TRBV7-2; CDR3 protein: CASSPSSGRAWETQYF
J gene: TRBJ2-1; V gene: TRBV5-1; CDR3 protein: CASSPGSSGDNEQFF
J gene: TRBJ1-4; V gene: TRBV7-6; CDR3 protein: CASSLVGREDGKLFF
J gene: TRBJ2-3; V gene: TRBV10-1; CDR3 protein: CASSDWDRGGGDTQYF
J gene: TRBJ1-1; V gene: TRBV25-1; CDR3 protein: CASREDIQAFF
J gene: TRBJ2-2; V gene: TRBV7-8; CDR3 protein: CASSLEWGKTGELFF
J gene: TRBJ2-1; V gene: TRBV28; CDR3 protein: CASSYPGLGPYNEQFF
J gene: TRBJ2-2; V gene: TRBV5-1; CDR3 protein: CASSPTSGGTNTGELFF
J gene: TRBJ2-1; V gene: TRBV7-2; CDR3 protein: CASSSTGGAYNEQFF
J gene: TRBJ2-5; V gene: TRBV3-1; CDR3 protein: CASILRGLEETQYF
J gene: TRBJ2-7; V gene: TRBV27; CDR3 protein: CASSLSGGIYEQYF
J gene: TRBJ2-1; V gene: TRBV27; CDR3 protein: CASSLYLAEGINEQFF
J gene: TRBJ2-7; V gene: TRBV5-1; CDR3 protein: CASSLFGTSGYEQYF
J gene: TRBJ2-1; V gene: TRBV20-1; CDR3 protein: CSARPLRLAESSYNEQFF
J gene: TRBJ2-7; V gene: TRBV28; CDR3 protein: CASSLIDRAYEQYF
J gene: TRBJ2-6; V gene: TRBV9; CDR3 protein: CASSGLRGTGANVLTF
J gene: TRBJ2-1; V gene: TRBV3-1; CDR3 protein: CASSPGGSYNEQFF
J gene: TRBJ2-7; V gene: TRBV27; CDR3 protein: CASRTYLGSSYEQYF
J gene: TRBJ2-1; V gene: TRBV5-1; CDR3 protein: CASSAGGARNEQFF
J gene: TRBJ2-7; V gene: TRBV28; CDR3 protein: CASSLPAGVTYEQYF
J gene: TRBJ1-1; V gene: TRBV14; CDR3 protein: CASSHTTGRVSNTEAFF
J gene: TRBJ1-2; V gene: TRBV10-1; CDR3 protein: CASSRDRIGGYTF
J gene: TRBJ2-2; V gene: TRBV30; CDR3 protein: CAWSVGTGGLSGELFF
J gene: TRBJ2-3; V gene: TRBV5-1; CDR3 protein: CASSLKAGAEDTQYF
J gene: TRBJ2-5; V gene: TRBV5-6; CDR3 protein: CASSLGARSSGGQYF
J gene: TRBJ2-1; V gene: TRBV5-1; CDR3 protein: CASSLGGGAYNEQFF
J gene: TRBJ2-7; V gene: TRBV10-3; CDR3 protein: CAISEQTGGSSEQYF
J gene: TRBJ1-6; V gene: TRBV6-1; CDR3 protein: CASYDGDNSPLHF
J gene: TRBJ1-1; V gene: TRBV20-1; CDR3 protein: CSVISLEAFF